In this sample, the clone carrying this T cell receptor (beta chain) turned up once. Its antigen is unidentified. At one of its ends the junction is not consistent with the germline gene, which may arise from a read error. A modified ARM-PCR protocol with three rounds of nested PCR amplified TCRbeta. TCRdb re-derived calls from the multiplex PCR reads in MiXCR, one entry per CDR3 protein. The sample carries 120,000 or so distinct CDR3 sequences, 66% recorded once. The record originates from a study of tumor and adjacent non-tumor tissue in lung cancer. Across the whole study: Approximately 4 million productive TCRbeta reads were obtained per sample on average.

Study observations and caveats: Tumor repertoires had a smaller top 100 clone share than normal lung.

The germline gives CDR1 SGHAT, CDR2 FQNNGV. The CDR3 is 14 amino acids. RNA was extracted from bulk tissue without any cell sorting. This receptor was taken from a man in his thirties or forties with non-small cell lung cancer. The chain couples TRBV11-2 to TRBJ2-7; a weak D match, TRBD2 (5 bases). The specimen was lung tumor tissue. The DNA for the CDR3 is TGCGCCAGCAGAGGGAAAGGGCTCTCCTACGAGCGGTACTTC. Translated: CASRGKGLSYERYF.